These 3 T cell receptor beta chains came from one sample sequenced in a study of regulatory T cells in long-lasting Graves disease. Construction of TCR beta libraries relied on iRepertoire HTBI primers and on Arm-PCR targeting CDR3 regions. MiXCR was run by TCRdb on the multiplex PCR reads, yielding one entry per CDR3 protein. The repertoire holds about 450,000 distinct CDR3 sequences, about 25% seen once, with roughly 30% in the top ten. Time point denoted: persistent/refractory GD, antithyroid drugs over 5 years with positive TRAb. There was RNA extracted from PBMCs, and the TCR library was made from it. The sequences come from peripheral blood mononuclear cells (PBMCs), collected when the disease was refractory, from a patient treated with antithyroid drugs. Source of these receptors: a female donor with Graves disease.

The rearrangement uses TRBV20-1 and TRBJ1-1, with a possible D match to TRBD1 (5 bases). Germline CDR1 DFQATT, CDR2 SNEGSKA (reference sequence). This CDR3 spans 13 amino acids. Trimming took 6 bases from V and 4 from J, leaving 15 bases between them. The CDR3 region is CSAQRGVATEAFF. The CDR3 DNA sequence: TGCAGTGCCCAAAGGGGAGTTGCCACTGAAGCTTTCTTT.

This clonotype was seen ten or more times. The chain links TRBV12-3 or TRBV12-4 to TRBJ2-3; D gene uncertain. Trimming cost V 5 bases and J 5 bases, with 5 bases left between them. The length of the CDR3 is 11 residues. The CDR3 sequence: CASSNRDTQYF. CDR3 nucleotide sequence: TGTGCCAGCAGTAACAGAGATACGCAGTATTTT.

The gene calls are TRBV11-2 and TRBJ2-6, with D possibly matching TRBD1 (5 bases). CDR3 length: 16 amino acids. CDR1 and CDR2 from the germline V gene are SGHAT and FQNNGV. The V gene lost 2 bases and the J gene lost 2 bases, with 10 bases spanning the gap. DNA of the CDR3: TGTGCCAGCAGCTTACCAGGGCTGCCTGGGGCCAACGTCCTGACTTTC. Its protein product is CASSLPGLPGANVLTF.